This TCR beta chain was observed in a study of Ad26.COV2.S vaccination and SARS-CoV-2 variants. Overall study: Donor joined the COV1001 Ad26.COV2.S trial arm. The study gave Ad26.COV2.S intramuscularly, once or twice 56 days apart.

The protocol was immunoSEQ multiplex PCR, while the TCRdb copy is restricted to in-frame clones and leaves out a portion. The sample yields 430,000 or so clones, roughly 89% seen once. The treatment is: approximately 18 received Ad26.COV2.S at low or high dose, single or two shots; 5 received placebo; per-sample allocation not given. Sampling happened 63 days after the first vaccine or placebo injection. General study results and limits: Participants in the vaccine arm had higher spike-specific TCR breadth; placebo recipients had lower. Vaccine recipients and placebo recipients showed similar non-spike TCR breadth.

The V gene's germline CDR1 is SEHNR and CDR2 FQNEAQ (reference sequence). The CDR3 totals 14 residues. With 2 bases removed from V and 8 bases from J, the gap between germline ends came to 12 bases. As regards this clone: As yet, its antigen is unknown.

The sequence was collected from a person aged 18-60 years who received the Ad26.COV2.S COVID-19 vaccine or a placebo. The chain links TRBV7-9 to TRBJ1-4; D gene unclear. The sequences come from peripheral blood, collected in a trial of Ad26.COV2.S vaccine versus placebo. The CDR3 loop reads CASSLLGVGEKLFF. The CDR3 DNA is TGTGCCAGCAGCTTACTGGGTGTAGGGGAAAAACTGTTTTTT.